A selection of T cell receptor beta chains follows, all from one sample in a study of blood T cell repertoires in COVID-19. TCRdb's copy holds only in-frame clones and misses some; the assay was immunoSEQ multiplex PCR. This sample carries hundreds of thousands of clones, 80% of them seen once, and the ten largest clones take 3.5% to 4.5%. The specimen sequenced was PBMCs or T cells enriched from blood (not recorded which). These receptors were collected from a man aged 30 to 39 with acute COVID-19. CDR3s include the opening cysteine and the closing phenylalanine or tryptophan. A D gene is named only where the DNA matches it firmly. Clone size is given for some rows only: seen once, a few or many times, or a class if the clone is expanded.

TRBV5-1,TRBD2,-,TRBJ2-2,CASSRTSGGAADTGELFF,TGCGCCAGCAGCAGGACTAGCGGGGGGGCAGCGGACACCGGGGAGCTGTTTTTT
TRBV11-2,-,-,TRBJ2-3,CASSATGGPTDTQYF,TGTGCCAGCAGCGCGACGGGGGGCCCCACAGATACGCAGTATTTT
TRBV5-1,TRBD1,-,TRBJ2-7,CASSGTGGPPGEQYF,TGCGCCAGCAGCGGGACAGGGGGCCCCCCTGGCGAGCAGTACTTC
TRBV9,TRBD1,once,TRBJ2-5,CASSEGGNPGETQYF,TGTGCCAGCAGCGAAGGGGGCAACCCTGGAGAGACCCAGTACTTC
TRBV5-6,-,-,TRBJ2-3,CASSSPRHSTDTQYF,TGTGCCAGCAGCTCACCGAGACACTCCACAGATACGCAGTATTTT
TRBV5-1,TRBD1,-,TRBJ1-4,CASNVQGARNEKLFF,TGCGCCAGCAATGTCCAGGGGGCCAGAAATGAAAAACTGTTTTTT
TRBV3-1/TRBV3-2,-,-,TRBJ1-3,CASSQESLTGRRNTIYF,TGTGCCAGCAGCCAAGAATCCCTTACCGGTCGGCGGAACACCATATATTTT
TRBV5-4,TRBD2,-,TRBJ2-5,CASSGAGAQETQYF,TGTGCCAGCAGCGGAGCGGGGGCTCAAGAGACCCAGTACTTC
TRBV19,-,-,TRBJ1-2,CASSMLGSIGGYTF,TGTGCCAGTAGTATGCTGGGGAGTATTGGCGGCTACACCTTC
TRBV7-2,-,-,TRBJ1-2,CASSLEGSGGYGYTF,TGTGCCAGCAGCTTAGAGGGGTCGGGAGGCTATGGCTACACCTTC
TRBV6-4,TRBD1,-,TRBJ1-1,CASKPGTANTEAFF,TGTGCCAGCAAGCCGGGGACAGCGAACACTGAAGCTTTCTTT
TRBV2,-,-,TRBJ2-7,CASSRGIPYEQYF,TGTGCCAGCAGTCGCGGGATCCCCTACGAGCAGTACTTC
TRBV9,TRBD1,-,TRBJ2-5,CASSGQGSRETQYF,TGTGCCAGCAGCGGACAGGGTAGTCGAGAGACCCAGTACTTC
TRBV7-9,-,-,TRBJ2-1,CASSRRDPNNEQFF,TGTGCCAGCAGCAGGCGGGACCCAAACAATGAGCAGTTCTTC
TRBV12-5,TRBD1,-,TRBJ2-3,CASGLTGGGDTQYF,TGTGCTAGTGGTTTGACAGGGGGAGGAGATACGCAGTATTTT
TRBV7-3,-,-,TRBJ1-1,CASSLNPLSEAFF,TGTGCCAGCAGCTTAAATCCGTTATCTGAAGCTTTCTTT
TRBV19,TRBD1,-,TRBJ1-5,CASSLEDRGRQPQHF,TGTGCCAGTAGTCTAGAGGACAGGGGACGACAGCCCCAGCATTTT
TRBV5-4,-,-,TRBJ1-4,CASSLTRAPNEKLFF,TGTGCCAGCAGCCTAACCAGGGCTCCTAATGAAAAACTGTTTTTT
TRBV19,-,-,TRBJ1-1,CASSIWGDTEAFF,TGTGCCAGTAGTATCTGGGGGGACACTGAAGCTTTCTTT
TRBV19,-,-,TRBJ2-1,CASSIIGGPYNEQFF,TGTGCCAGTAGTATAATCGGGGGGCCCTACAATGAGCAGTTCTTC
TRBV7-9,-,once,TRBJ1-4,CASRFSGEGEKLFF,TGTGCCAGCCGCTTTTCGGGGGAAGGTGAAAAACTGTTTTTT
TRBV18,TRBD2,few,TRBJ2-5,CASSPPSGGAIGETQYF,TGTGCCAGCTCCCCTCCTAGCGGGGGGGCGATCGGGGAGACCCAGTACTTC
TRBV10-1,-,-,TRBJ2-3,CASSRDITTDTQYF,TGCGCCAGCTCCAGGGACATAACCACAGATACGCAGTATTTT
TRBV7-3,TRBD1,-,TRBJ1-2,CASSLAGGDGYTF,TGTGCCAGCAGCTTAGCAGGGGGCGATGGCTACACCTTC
TRBV6-5,TRBD2,many,TRBJ2-5,CASSFLAGGLETQYF,TGTGCCAGCAGCTTCCTAGCGGGGGGCCTGGAGACCCAGTACTTC
TRBV28,-,-,TRBJ1-2,CASSFRQFPGYTF,TGTGCCAGCAGTTTTAGACAGTTCCCTGGCTACACCTTC
TRBV12-3/TRBV12-4,-,-,TRBJ1-2,CASSLGVGGYTF,TGTGCCAGCAGCCTCGGGGTTGGTGGCTACACCTTC